This T cell receptor (beta chain) derives from a study of cytomegalovirus exposure and HLA in healthy donors. Study-wide findings and caveats: TCR beta chains numbering under 200 were designated cytomegalovirus-associated. There were several of the most significant clusters that appeared linked to common viral pathogens in a later analysis. Exclusion applied to some V segments, including TRBV6-2 and TRBV6-3, as they were indistinguishable. Sequencing had likely introduced a cluster of highly shared sequence variants as an artifact.

The PCR contained 60 Vbeta and 13 Jbeta primers. Assay: immunoSEQ multiplex PCR; the TCRdb copy retains only in-frame clones and omits some. The sample consists of 95,000 to 150,000 clones, about three fifths of them appearing once. Concerning this clone itself: Its antigen is undetermined.

V was pared by 4 bases and J by 0 bases, with 4 bases of the junction left unmatched. Germline lookup yields CDR1 MGHRA and CDR2 YSYEKL. The CDR3 is made up of 16 amino acids. The receptor comes from a woman aged 35 to 49 in good health and CMV-seropositive. Source material: PBMCs. The chain combines TRBV4-1 with TRBJ2-3, with 10 bases matching TRBD2. The CDR3 region has the DNA TGCGCCAGCAGCCCGCTAGCGGGGGAAAGCACAGATACGCAGTATTTT. It yields the protein CASSPLAGESTDTQYF.